The source of this TCR beta chain is a study of identical twins. TCRdb processed the 5' RACE reads anew with MiXCR; each CDR3 protein has one entry. The table records hundreds of thousands of distinct CDR3 sequences, 5.5% to 6.5% of them present only once. Sequencing was done on a sample of naive T cells sorted from blood. The source of this sequence is a man younger than 35 in good health.

The DNA for the CDR3 is TGCGCCAGCAGCCAAGGGCAACCGGGCCGGCAGTATTTT. It specifies CASSQGQPGRQYF. The chain recombines TRBV4-1 with TRBJ2-3; D not certain. Per the germline V gene, CDR1 is MGHRA and CDR2 is YSYEKL. The V and J ends lost 1 base and 11 bases respectively, with 13 bases between them. The CDR3 consists of 13 residues.